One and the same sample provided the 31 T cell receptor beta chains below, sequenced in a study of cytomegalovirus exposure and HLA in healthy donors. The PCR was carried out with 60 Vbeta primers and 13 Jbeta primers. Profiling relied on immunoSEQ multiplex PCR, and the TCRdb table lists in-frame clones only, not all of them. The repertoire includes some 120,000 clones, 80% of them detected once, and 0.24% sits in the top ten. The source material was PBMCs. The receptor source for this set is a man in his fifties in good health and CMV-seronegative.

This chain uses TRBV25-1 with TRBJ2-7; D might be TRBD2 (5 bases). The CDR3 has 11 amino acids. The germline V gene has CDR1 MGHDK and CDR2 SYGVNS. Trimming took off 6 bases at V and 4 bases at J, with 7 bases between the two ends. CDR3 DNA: TGTGCCAGCAGATCGGGATACGAGCAGTACTTC. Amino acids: CASRSGYEQYF.

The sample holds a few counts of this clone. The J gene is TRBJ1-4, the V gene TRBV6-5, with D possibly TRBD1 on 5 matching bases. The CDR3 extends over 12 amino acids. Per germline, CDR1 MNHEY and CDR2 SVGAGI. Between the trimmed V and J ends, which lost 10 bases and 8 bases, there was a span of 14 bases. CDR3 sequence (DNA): TGTGCCACCCGGAGGAGGGGAGAAAAACTGTTTTTT. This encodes CATRRRGEKLFF.

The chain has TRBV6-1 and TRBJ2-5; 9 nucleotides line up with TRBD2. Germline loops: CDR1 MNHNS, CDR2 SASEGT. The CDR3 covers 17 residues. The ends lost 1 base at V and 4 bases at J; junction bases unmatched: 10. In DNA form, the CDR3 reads TGTGCCAGCAGTGAAGGGGAGGGCGGGAGGGCCGTAGAGACCCAGTACTTC. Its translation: CASSEGEGGRAVETQYF.

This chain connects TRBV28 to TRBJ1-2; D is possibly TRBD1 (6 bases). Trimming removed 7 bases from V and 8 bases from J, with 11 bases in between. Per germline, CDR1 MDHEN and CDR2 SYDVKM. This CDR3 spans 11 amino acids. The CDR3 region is CASNLQGGYTF. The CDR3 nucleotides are TGTGCCAGCAACTTGCAGGGGGGCTACACCTTC.

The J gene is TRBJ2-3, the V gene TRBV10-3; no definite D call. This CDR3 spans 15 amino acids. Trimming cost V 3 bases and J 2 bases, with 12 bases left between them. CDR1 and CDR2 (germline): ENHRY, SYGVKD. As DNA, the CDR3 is TGTGCCATCAGTGATAACAGAGATTTCACAGATACGCAGTATTTT. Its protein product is CAISDNRDFTDTQYF.

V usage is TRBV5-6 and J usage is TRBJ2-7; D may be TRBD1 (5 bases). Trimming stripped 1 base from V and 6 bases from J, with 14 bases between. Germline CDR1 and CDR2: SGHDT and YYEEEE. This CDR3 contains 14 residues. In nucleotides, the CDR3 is TGTGCCAGCAGCTTGTGGCAGGGTATCGGCGAGCAGTACTTC. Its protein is CASSLWQGIGEQYF. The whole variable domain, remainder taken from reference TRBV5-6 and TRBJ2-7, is DAGVTQSPTHLIKTRGQQVTLRCSPKSGHDTVSWYQQALGQGPQFIFQYYEEEERQRGNFPDRFSGHQFPNYSSELNVNALLLGDSALYLCASSLWQGIGEQYFGPGTRLTVT.

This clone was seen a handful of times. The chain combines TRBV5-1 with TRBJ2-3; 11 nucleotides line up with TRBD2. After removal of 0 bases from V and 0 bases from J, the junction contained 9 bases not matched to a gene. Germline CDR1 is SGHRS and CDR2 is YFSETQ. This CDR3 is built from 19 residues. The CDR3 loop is CASSLVGGTSGMSTDTQYF. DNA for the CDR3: TGCGCCAGCAGCTTGGTTGGTGGGACTAGCGGAATGAGCACAGATACGCAGTATTTT.

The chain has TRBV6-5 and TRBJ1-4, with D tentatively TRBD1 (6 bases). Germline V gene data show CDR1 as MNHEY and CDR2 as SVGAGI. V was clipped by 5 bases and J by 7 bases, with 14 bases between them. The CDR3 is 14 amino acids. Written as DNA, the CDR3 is TGTGCCAGCAGTCCCACAGGGATGGGTGAAAAACTGTTTTTT. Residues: CASSPTGMGEKLFF.

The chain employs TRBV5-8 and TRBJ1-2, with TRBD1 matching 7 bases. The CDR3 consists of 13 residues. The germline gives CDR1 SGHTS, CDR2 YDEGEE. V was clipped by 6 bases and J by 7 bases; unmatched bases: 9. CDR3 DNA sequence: TGTGCCAGCATGCGGGCCGGGACAGCTGGCTACACCTTC. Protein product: CASMRAGTAGYTF. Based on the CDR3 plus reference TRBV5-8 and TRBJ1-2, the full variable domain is EAGVTQSPTHLIKTRGQQATLRCSPISGHTSVYWYQQALGLGLQFLLWYDEGEERNRGNFPPRFSGRQFPNYSSELNVNALELEDSALYLCASMRAGTAGYTFGSGTRLTVV.

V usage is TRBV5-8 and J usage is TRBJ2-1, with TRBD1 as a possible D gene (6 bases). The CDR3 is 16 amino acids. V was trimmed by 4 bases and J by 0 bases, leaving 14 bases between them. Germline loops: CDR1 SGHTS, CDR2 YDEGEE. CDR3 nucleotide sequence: TGTGCCAGCAGCACCACAGGGATGAGCTCCTACAATGAGCAGTTCTTC. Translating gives CASSTTGMSSYNEQFF.

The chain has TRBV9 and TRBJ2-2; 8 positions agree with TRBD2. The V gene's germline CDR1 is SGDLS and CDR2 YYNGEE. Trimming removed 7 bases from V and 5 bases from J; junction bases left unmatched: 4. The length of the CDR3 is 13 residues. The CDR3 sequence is CASGSSGTGELFF. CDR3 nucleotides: TGTGCCAGCGGTTCTAGCGGGACCGGGGAGCTGTTTTTT. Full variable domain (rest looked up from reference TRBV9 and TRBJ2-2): DSGVTQTPKHLITATGQRVTLRCSPRSGDLSVYWYQQSLDQGLQFLIQYYNGEERAKGNILERFSAQQFPDLHSELNLSSLELGDSALYFCASGSSGTGELFFGEGSRLTVL.

DNA of the CDR3: TGTGCCAGCAGCTTAAATGCAGGGGGCGCAGATACGCAGTATTTT. It specifies CASSLNAGGADTQYF. This chain uses TRBV7-3 with TRBJ2-3; 8 bases line up with TRBD1. This CDR3 comprises 15 residues. Germline V CDR1 and CDR2: SGHTA, FQGTGA. The ends lost 1 base at V and 4 bases at J; junction bases unmatched: 4.

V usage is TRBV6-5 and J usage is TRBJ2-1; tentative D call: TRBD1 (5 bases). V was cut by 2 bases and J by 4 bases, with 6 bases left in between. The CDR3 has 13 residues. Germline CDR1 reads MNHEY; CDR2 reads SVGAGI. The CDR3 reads CASSYAGYNEQFF. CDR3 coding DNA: TGTGCCAGCAGTTACGCAGGGTACAATGAGCAGTTCTTC.

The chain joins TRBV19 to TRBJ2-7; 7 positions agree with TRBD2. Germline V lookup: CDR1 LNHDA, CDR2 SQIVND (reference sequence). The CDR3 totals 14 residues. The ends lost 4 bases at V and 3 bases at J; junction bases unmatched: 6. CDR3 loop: CASSTGTNNYEQYF. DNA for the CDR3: TGTGCCAGTAGTACCGGGACTAATAACTACGAGCAGTACTTC.

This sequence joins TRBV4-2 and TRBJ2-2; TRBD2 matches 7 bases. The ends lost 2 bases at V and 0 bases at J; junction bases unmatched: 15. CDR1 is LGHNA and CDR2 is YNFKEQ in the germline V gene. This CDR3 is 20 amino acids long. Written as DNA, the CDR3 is TGTGCCAGCAGCCAATTGCGCGGGGAGGGGAGAAGGTCGAACACCGGGGAGCTGTTTTTT. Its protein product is CASSQLRGEGRRSNTGELFF.

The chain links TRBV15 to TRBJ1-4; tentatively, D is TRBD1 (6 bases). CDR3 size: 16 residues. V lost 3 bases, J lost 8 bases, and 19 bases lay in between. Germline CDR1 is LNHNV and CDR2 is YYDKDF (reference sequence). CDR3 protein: CATSSGRITGYEKLFF. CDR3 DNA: TGTGCCACCAGCAGTGGCCGCATCACAGGGTACGAAAAACTGTTTTTT. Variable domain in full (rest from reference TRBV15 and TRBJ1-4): DAMVIQNPRYQVTQFGKPVTLSCSQTLNHNVMYWYQQKSSQAPKLLFHYYDKDFNNEADTPDNFQSRRPNTSFCFLDIRSPGLGDTAMYLCATSSGRITGYEKLFFGSGTQLSVL.

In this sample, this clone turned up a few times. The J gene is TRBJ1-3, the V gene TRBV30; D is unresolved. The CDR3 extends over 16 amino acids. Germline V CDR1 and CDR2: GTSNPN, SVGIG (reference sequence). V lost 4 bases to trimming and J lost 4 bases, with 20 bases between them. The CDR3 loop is CAWMTRDPASGNTIYF. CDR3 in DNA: TGTGCCTGGATGACCCGGGATCCAGCCAGCGGAAACACCATATATTTT.

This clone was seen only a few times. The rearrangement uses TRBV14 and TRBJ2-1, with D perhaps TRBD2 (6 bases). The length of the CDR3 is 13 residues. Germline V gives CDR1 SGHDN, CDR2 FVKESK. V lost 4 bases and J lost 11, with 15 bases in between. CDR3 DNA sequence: TGTGCCAGCAGCCCCCCCGGCGGGGCGCAGCAGTTCTTC. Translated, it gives CASSPPGGAQQFF.

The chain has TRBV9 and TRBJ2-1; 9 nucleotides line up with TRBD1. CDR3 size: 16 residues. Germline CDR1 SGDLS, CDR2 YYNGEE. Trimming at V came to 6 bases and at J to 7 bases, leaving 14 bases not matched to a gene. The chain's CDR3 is CASTPLSGGTGNEQFF. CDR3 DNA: TGTGCCAGCACTCCATTATCCGGTGGGACAGGGAATGAGCAGTTCTTC. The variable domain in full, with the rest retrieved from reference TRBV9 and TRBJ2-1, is DSGVTQTPKHLITATGQRVTLRCSPRSGDLSVYWYQQSLDQGLQFLIQYYNGEERAKGNILERFSAQQFPDLHSELNLSSLELGDSALYFCASTPLSGGTGNEQFFGPGTRLTVL.

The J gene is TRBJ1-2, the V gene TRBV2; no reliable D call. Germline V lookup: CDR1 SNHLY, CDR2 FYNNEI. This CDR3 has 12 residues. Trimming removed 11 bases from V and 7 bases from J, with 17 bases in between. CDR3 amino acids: CAGRGTAGGYTF. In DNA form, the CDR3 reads TGTGCCGGAAGAGGCACGGCGGGTGGCTACACCTTC.

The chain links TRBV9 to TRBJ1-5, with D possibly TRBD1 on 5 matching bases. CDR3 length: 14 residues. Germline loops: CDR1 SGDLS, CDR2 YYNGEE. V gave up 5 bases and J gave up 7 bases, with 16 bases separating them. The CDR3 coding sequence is TGTGCCAGCAGTTCTGGACAAGGGAACCAGCCCCAGCATTTT. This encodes CASSSGQGNQPQHF.

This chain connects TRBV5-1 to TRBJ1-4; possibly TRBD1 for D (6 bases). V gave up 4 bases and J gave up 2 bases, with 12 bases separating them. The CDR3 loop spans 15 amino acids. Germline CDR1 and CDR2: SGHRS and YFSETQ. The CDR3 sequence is CASSPSRGTNEKLFF. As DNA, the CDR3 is TGCGCCAGCAGCCCAAGCAGGGGCACTAATGAAAAACTGTTTTTT.

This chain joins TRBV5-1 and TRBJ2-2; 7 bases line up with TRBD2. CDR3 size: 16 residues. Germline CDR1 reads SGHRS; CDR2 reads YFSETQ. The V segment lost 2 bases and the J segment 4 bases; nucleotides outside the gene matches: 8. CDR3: CASSFSGGVGTGELFF. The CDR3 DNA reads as TGCGCCAGCAGCTTTTCGGGGGGAGTGGGCACCGGGGAGCTGTTTTTT.

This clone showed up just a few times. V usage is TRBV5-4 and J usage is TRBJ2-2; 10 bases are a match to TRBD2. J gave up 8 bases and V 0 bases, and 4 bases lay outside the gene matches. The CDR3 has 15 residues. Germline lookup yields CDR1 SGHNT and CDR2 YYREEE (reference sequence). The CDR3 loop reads CASSLASGRVGELFF. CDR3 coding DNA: TGTGCCAGCAGCTTGGCCAGCGGGAGGGTAGGGGAGCTGTTTTTT.

CDR3 sequence reads: CASSVGRGNIQYF. The CDR3 region has the DNA TGTGCCAGTAGTGTAGGACGGGGAAACATTCAGTACTTC. This chain joins TRBV19 and TRBJ2-4, with D perhaps TRBD2 (5 bases). The CDR3 covers 13 residues. In germline, CDR1 is LNHDA, CDR2 SQIVND (reference sequence). V was pared by 5 bases and J by 6 bases, with 11 bases between.

CDR3 loop: CASSLDRAPIYEQYF. The CDR3 DNA reads as TGTGCCAGCAGCTTGGACAGAGCACCAATCTACGAGCAGTACTTC. This chain links TRBV7-3 with TRBJ2-7, with a possible D match to TRBD1 (6 bases). Germline V gene lookup returns CDR1 SGHTA and CDR2 FQGTGA. The CDR3 extends over 15 amino acids. V gave up 3 bases and J gave up 3 bases, with 15 bases separating them.

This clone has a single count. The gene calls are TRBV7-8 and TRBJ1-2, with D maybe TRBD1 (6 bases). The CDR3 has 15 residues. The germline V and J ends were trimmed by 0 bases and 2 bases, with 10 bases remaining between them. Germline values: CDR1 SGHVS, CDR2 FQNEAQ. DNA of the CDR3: TGTGCCAGCAGCTTAGCTAGGGGGAACAACTATGGCTACACCTTC. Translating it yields CASSLARGNNYGYTF.

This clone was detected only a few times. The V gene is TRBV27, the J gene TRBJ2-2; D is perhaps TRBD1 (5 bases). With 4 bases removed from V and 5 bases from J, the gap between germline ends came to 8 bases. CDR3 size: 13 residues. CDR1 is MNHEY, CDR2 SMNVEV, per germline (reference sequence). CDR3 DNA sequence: TGTGCCAGCAGTTCTCAGGGTACCGGGGAGCTGTTTTTT. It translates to CASSSQGTGELFF.

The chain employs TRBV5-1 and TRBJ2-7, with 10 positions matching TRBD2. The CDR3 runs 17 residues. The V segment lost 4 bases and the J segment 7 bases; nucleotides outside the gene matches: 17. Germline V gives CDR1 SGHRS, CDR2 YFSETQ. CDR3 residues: CASSPVEKLAGSGEQYF. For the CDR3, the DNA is TGCGCCAGCAGCCCGGTAGAGAAACTAGCGGGATCGGGGGAGCAGTACTTC.

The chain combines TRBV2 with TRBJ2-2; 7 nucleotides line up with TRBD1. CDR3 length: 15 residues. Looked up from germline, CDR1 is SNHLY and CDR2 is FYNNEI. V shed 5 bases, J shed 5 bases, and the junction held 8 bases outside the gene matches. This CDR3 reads CASSRQGVETGELFF. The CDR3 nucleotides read TGTGCCAGCAGTAGGCAGGGGGTAGAGACCGGGGAGCTGTTTTTT.

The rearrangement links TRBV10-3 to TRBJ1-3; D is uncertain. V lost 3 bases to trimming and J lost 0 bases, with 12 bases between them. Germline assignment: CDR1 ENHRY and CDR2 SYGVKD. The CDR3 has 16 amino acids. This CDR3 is CAISDLPGRSGNTIYF. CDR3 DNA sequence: TGTGCCATCAGTGATCTGCCAGGCCGCTCTGGAAACACCATATATTTT.